The clone carrying this T cell receptor (beta chain) has a count of ten or more. The data were obtained in a study of T cells after yellow fever vaccination. Germline V gene data show CDR1 as SGHVS and CDR2 as FQNEAQ. This CDR3 is 14 amino acids long. Trimming cost V 5 bases and J 5 bases; bases outside gene matches: 4. TCRdb used MiXCR to reprocess the 5' RACE reads, holding one entry per CDR3 protein. The sample has 310,000 or so distinct CDR3 sequences, around 7% seen once. The chain uses TRBV7-8 and TRBJ1-1, with TRBD1 matching over 11 bases. The receptor comes from a man between 18 and 29 years old who received the YFV17D yellow fever vaccine. Specimen: PBMCs, collected more than 40 days after the first yellow fever vaccination. CDR3 in amino acids: CASSLDRGLTEAFF. CDR3 in DNA: TGTGCCAGCAGCCTGGACAGGGGGCTTACTGAAGCTTTCTTT.